The next 20 T cell receptor beta chains were all read from a single sample in a study of identical twins. TCRdb fed the 5' RACE reads into MiXCR, producing one record per CDR3 protein. Altogether more than 1.5 million distinct CDR3 sequences are present, 32% being singletons, with the ten largest covering approximately 0.29%. The sample consisted of cord blood. The receptors derive from a newborn girl in good health.

This clonotype was recorded once. The gene calls are TRBV4-1 and TRBJ2-1, with 7 bases aligning to TRBD2. The CDR3 extends over 17 amino acids. Germline V gene sequence: CDR1 MGHRA, CDR2 YSYEKL. J was trimmed by 13 bases and V by 0 bases; bases with no gene match: 18. CDR3 amino acids: CASSQEMGGRDQETQFF. The CDR3 region has the DNA TGCGCCAGCAGCCAAGAGATGGGCGGGAGAGATCAAGAGACCCAGTTCTTC.

This clonotype was seen more than once but under ten times. The chain is built from TRBV6-1 and TRBJ2-7, with 7 bases identical to TRBD1. Trimming took 5 bases from V and 5 from J; bases not matched to a gene: 9. The CDR3 totals 14 residues. Germline CDR1 and CDR2: MNHNS and SASEGT. The CDR3 protein is CASSPVQGRNEQYF. The CDR3 region has the DNA TGTGCCAGCAGTCCTGTACAGGGGCGCAACGAGCAGTACTTC.

This clonotype was seen only a few times. This chain links TRBV24-1 with TRBJ2-7; D possibly corresponds to TRBD2 (5 bases). V lost 3 bases and J lost 1, with 18 bases in between. Germline CDR1 is KGHDR and CDR2 is SFDVKD. The CDR3 extends over 17 amino acids. The CDR3 coding sequence is TGTGCCACCAGTGATATGGATTCCGGAGGTAGGTCCTACGAGCAGTACTTC. Translating gives CATSDMDSGGRSYEQYF.

The V and J genes are TRBV11-2 and TRBJ2-5, with 10 bases identical to TRBD1. The CDR3 is made up of 16 amino acids. With 1 base clipped from V and 2 bases from J, the junction kept 4 bases outside the gene matches. Germline V lookup: CDR1 SGHAT, CDR2 FQNNGV. CDR3 residues: CASSLGPGQGQETQYF. The DNA of the CDR3 is TGTGCCAGCAGCTTAGGCCCGGGACAGGGGCAAGAGACCCAGTACTTC.

In its sample, this clonotype was seen a few times. V is TRBV28 and J is TRBJ2-7; 9 positions agree with TRBD2. CDR3 size: 15 residues. Per germline, CDR1 MDHEN and CDR2 SYDVKM. V dropped 6 bases and J dropped 0; count of bases not matched to a gene: 6. CDR3 coding DNA: TGTGCCAGCAGGAAGGCGGGAGGGCCCTCCTACGAGCAGTACTTC. This encodes CASRKAGGPSYEQYF. The variable domain in full, completed from reference TRBV28 and TRBJ2-7, reads DVKVTQSSRYLVKRTGEKVFLECVQDMDHENMFWYRQDPGLGLRLIYFSYDVKMKEKGDIPEGYSVSREKKERFSLILESASTNQTSMYLCASRKAGGPSYEQYFGPGTRLTVT.

This clonotype was counted ten times or more. The rearrangement uses TRBV5-4 and TRBJ2-1; 7 bases map to TRBD1. There are 14 residues in the CDR3. Per germline, CDR1 SGHNT and CDR2 YYREEE (reference sequence). The V gene end was trimmed by 6 bases and the J gene end by 7 bases; junction bases not matched to a gene: 10. CDR3: CASTQDRVMNEQFF. The CDR3 DNA reads as TGTGCCAGCACCCAAGACAGGGTAATGAATGAGCAGTTCTTC.

The chain carries TRBV4-2 and TRBJ2-1; D ambiguous. V gave up 0 bases and J gave up 7 bases, with 7 bases separating them. CDR3 size: 13 residues. The germline CDR1 and CDR2 sequences are LGHNA and YNFKEQ. The CDR3 loop reads CASSQDGSNEQFF. The CDR3 DNA reads TGTGCCAGCAGCCAAGACGGGTCGAATGAGCAGTTCTTC.

The chain is built from TRBV4-2 and TRBJ1-4; tentatively, D is TRBD1 (6 bases). This CDR3 is built from 15 residues. The V end lost 1 base, the J end lost 6 bases, and 12 bases lay between the germline ends. Germline assignment: CDR1 LGHNA and CDR2 YNFKEQ. For the CDR3, the DNA is TGTGCCAGCAGCCAAGCGGGGGCGCCGGATGAAAAACTGTTTTTT. Translating gives CASSQAGAPDEKLFF.

The rearrangement links TRBV29-1 to TRBJ2-7; D perhaps matches TRBD1 (6 bases). The ends were cut back, 6 bases at V and 3 bases at J, with 15 bases in the middle. The germline V gene has CDR1 SQVTM and CDR2 ANQGSEA. This CDR3 spans 13 amino acids. The CDR3 nucleotides are TGCAGCGTGGTGGACAGTCGAGTCTACGAGCAGTACTTC. Protein: CSVVDSRVYEQYF.

This rearrangement joins TRBV29-1 to TRBJ2-2; 10 bases match TRBD2. The CDR3 has 16 residues. From germline, CDR1 is SQVTM and CDR2 ANQGSEA. V shed 1 base, J shed 4 bases, and the junction held 6 bases outside the gene matches. CDR3 nucleotide sequence: TGCAGCGTTGAAGCTCCCAGCGGGAGGGTCACCGGGGAGCTGTTTTTT. It is translated as CSVEAPSGRVTGELFF.

In its sample, this clonotype was seen a few times. This chain links TRBV28 with TRBJ2-1; 8 bases are shared with TRBD2. V gave up 7 bases and J gave up 7 bases; unmatched junction bases: 12. Per germline, CDR1 MDHEN and CDR2 SYDVKM. The CDR3 length is 15 residues. CDR3 DNA: TGTGCCAGCAAGAGAGCGGGAGACCCGGCTAATGAGCAGTTCTTC. Residues: CASKRAGDPANEQFF.

This clonotype was seen a few times. The V and J genes are TRBV5-1 and TRBJ2-5, with D uncertain. Germline CDR1 reads SGHRS; CDR2 reads YFSETQ. V was trimmed by 1 base and J by 5 bases, leaving 9 bases between them. The CDR3 runs 13 residues. The CDR3 sequence is CASSLSTRETQYF. Written as DNA, the CDR3 is TGCGCCAGCAGCTTGAGCACTCGGGAGACCCAGTACTTC. The full variable domain, in which reference TRBV5-1 and TRBJ2-5 provide the parts outside the CDR3, is KAGVTQTPRYLIKTRGQQVTLSCSPISGHRSVSWYQQTPGQGLQFLFEYFSETQRNKGNFPGRFSGRQFSNSRSEMNVSTLELGDSALYLCASSLSTRETQYFGPGTRLLVL.

This chain links TRBV5-1 with TRBJ2-5; 10 bases align to TRBD2. CDR1 is SGHRS and CDR2 is YFSETQ in the germline V gene. The trim removed 0 bases at V and 0 bases at J, leaving 2 bases unmatched. This CDR3 comprises 16 residues. CDR3 DNA: TGCGCCAGCAGCTTGGCGACTAGCGGGTACCAAGAGACCCAGTACTTC. This sequence encodes CASSLATSGYQETQYF.

This chain joins TRBV4-2 and TRBJ2-5, with D tentatively TRBD2 (5 bases). Germline CDR1 reads LGHNA; CDR2 reads YNFKEQ. The CDR3 covers 15 residues. V lost 0 bases, J lost 2 bases, and 10 bases lay in between. The CDR3 loop is CASSQERRRQETQYF. CDR3 nucleotides: TGTGCCAGCAGCCAAGAAAGGAGGAGACAAGAGACCCAGTACTTC.

To note about this clonotype: The germline gene is not matched at one end of the junction; a read error may be the cause. The V gene is TRBV19, the J gene TRBJ2-6, with TRBD1 identical over 7 bases. The CDR3 spans 15 residues. Germline CDR1 and CDR2: LNHDA and SQIVND (reference sequence). The CDR3 region has the DNA TGTGCCTGTAGCCAGACAGGGTCCGGGGCCAACGTCCTGACTTTC. It yields the protein CACSQTGSGANVLTF.

This clonotype was seen only a few times. The rearrangement joins TRBV20-1 to TRBJ2-4, with TRBD2 matching 9 bases. Germline CDR1 DFQATT, CDR2 SNEGSKA (reference sequence). The CDR3 is made up of 12 amino acids. V shed 3 bases and J 13 bases; nucleotides not matched to a gene: 7. The CDR3 loop reads CSARTTSGEQYF. As DNA, the CDR3 is TGCAGTGCTAGGACGACTAGCGGAGAGCAGTACTTC.

The rearrangement links TRBV5-1 to TRBJ1-1, with D possibly TRBD1 on 6 matching bases. Looked up from germline, CDR1 is SGHRS and CDR2 is YFSETQ. V lost 4 bases and J 0 bases, leaving 16 bases between the germline ends. The length of the CDR3 is 16 residues. The CDR3 sequence: CASSRFPGGMNTEAFF. The CDR3, as DNA: TGCGCCAGCAGCCGTTTCCCCGGGGGCATGAACACTGAAGCTTTCTTT.

V is TRBV9 and J is TRBJ2-3; D might be TRBD2 (5 bases). The CDR3 is made up of 17 amino acids. The V end lost 0 bases, the J end lost 3 bases, and 17 bases lay between the germline ends. The V gene's germline CDR1 is SGDLS and CDR2 YYNGEE. The CDR3 DNA reads as TGTGCCAGCAGCGTAGGGTCCAGGACTCAGCCTACAGATACGCAGTATTTT. This sequence encodes CASSVGSRTQPTDTQYF. The whole variable domain, filled in from reference TRBV9 and TRBJ2-3, reads DSGVTQTPKHLITATGQRVTLRCSPRSGDLSVYWYQQSLDQGLQFLIQYYNGEERAKGNILERFSAQQFPDLHSELNLSSLELGDSALYFCASSVGSRTQPTDTQYFGPGTRLTVL.

J is TRBJ1-4 and V is TRBV20-1; 7 bases agree with TRBD1. This CDR3 is 14 amino acids long. Germline-derived CDR1 and CDR2 are DFQATT and SNEGSKA (reference sequence). V lost 1 base and J lost 4; bases outside the gene matches: 3. CDR3 bases: TGCAGTGCTAGAGCAAACAGGGGTAATGAAAAACTGTTTTTT. Protein product: CSARANRGNEKLFF.

This clonotype has more than one count but fewer than ten. V gene TRBV28 combines with J gene TRBJ2-7; TRBD1 agrees at 8 bases. After removal of 8 bases from V and 2 bases from J, the junction contained 8 bases not matched to a gene. CDR1 and CDR2 from the germline V gene are MDHEN and SYDVKM. The CDR3 is 14 amino acids. CDR3 loop: CASRLGTGTYEQYF. The DNA for the CDR3 is TGTGCCAGCCGCCTAGGGACAGGAACCTACGAGCAGTACTTC.